The sequence of this T cell receptor beta chain was determined in a study of blood T cell repertoires in COVID-19. About the study: The United States, Italy and Spain supplied acute and convalescent COVID-19 samples. T cells, B-cell-depleted T cells, or PBMCs provided the cDNA or gDNA that served as material.

In the source study's methods: Reference gene primer amplification gave nucleated cell count estimates. Repertoires were generated with immunoSEQ multiplex PCR, while TCRdb's copy carries only in-frame clones and drops some. Clonal size and the V and J genes are those of that table, whereas D and trimming came from the DNA. The sample includes 70,000 to 95,000 clones, roughly 90% of them seen just once. The Seattle patients joined while their infection was active and were tracked longitudinally afterward. Germline loops: CDR1 LGHDT, CDR2 YNNKEL (reference sequence). The V and J ends lost 0 bases and 2 bases respectively, with 14 bases between them. This CDR3 has 17 residues.

The chain carries TRBV3-1 (or the pseudogene TRBV3-2) and TRBJ1-5, with TRBD1 as a possible D gene (5 bases). The sequence was obtained from a man aged 50 to 60 with COVID-19, enrolled during active disease. Sequencing was done on a sample of peripheral blood. The CDR3 bases are TGTGCCAGCAGCCAAGACCCTGCAGGGATGGGCAATCAGCCCCAGCATTTT. The encoded protein is CASSQDPAGMGNQPQHF.